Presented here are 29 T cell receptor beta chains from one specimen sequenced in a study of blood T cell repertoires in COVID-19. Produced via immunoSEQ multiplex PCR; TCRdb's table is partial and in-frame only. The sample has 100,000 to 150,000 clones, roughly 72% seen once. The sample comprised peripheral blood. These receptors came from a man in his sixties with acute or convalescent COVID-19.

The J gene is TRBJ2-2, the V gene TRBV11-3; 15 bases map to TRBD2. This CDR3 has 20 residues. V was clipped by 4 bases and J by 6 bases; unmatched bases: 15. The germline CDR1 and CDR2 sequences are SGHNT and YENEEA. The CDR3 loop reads CASSSGQGLAGGYSSGELFF. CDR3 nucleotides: TGTGCCAGCAGCTCGGGACAGGGACTAGCGGGAGGATATTCGTCCGGGGAGCTGTTTTTT.

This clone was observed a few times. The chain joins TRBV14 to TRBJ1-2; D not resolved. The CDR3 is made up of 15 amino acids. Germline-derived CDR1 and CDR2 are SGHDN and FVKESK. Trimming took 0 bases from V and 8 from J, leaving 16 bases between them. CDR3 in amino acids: CASSQDQAGLAGYTF. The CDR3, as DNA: TGTGCCAGCAGCCAAGATCAGGCAGGCCTAGCCGGCTACACCTTC.

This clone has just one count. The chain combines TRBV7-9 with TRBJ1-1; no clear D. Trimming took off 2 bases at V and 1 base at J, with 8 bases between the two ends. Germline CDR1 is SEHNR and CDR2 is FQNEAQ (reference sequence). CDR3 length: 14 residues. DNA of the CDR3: TGTGCCAGCAGCTTATTTCCGGGGAACACTGAAGCTTTCTTT. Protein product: CASSLFPGNTEAFF.

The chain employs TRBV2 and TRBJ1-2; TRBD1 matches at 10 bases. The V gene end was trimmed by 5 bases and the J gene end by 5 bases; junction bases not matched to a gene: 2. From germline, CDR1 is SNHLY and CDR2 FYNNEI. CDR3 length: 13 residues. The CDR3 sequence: CASSRGQGYGYTF. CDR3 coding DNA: TGTGCCAGCAGTAGGGGACAGGGGTATGGCTACACCTTC.

Written as DNA, the CDR3 is TGTGCCAGCAGGTACTCTGGAAACACCATATATTTT. Its protein product is CASRYSGNTIYF. The gene calls are TRBV2 and TRBJ1-3; D gene uncertain. Germline CDR1 is SNHLY and CDR2 is FYNNEI. The CDR3 extends over 12 amino acids. V was clipped by 6 bases and J by 0 bases, with 3 bases between them. Full variable domain (rest looked up from reference TRBV2 and TRBJ1-3): EPEVTQTPSHQVTQMGQEVILRCVPISNHLYFYWYRQILGQKVEFLVSFYNNEISEKSEIFDDQFSVERPDGSNFTLKIRSTKLEDSAMYFCASRYSGNTIYFGEGSWLTVV.

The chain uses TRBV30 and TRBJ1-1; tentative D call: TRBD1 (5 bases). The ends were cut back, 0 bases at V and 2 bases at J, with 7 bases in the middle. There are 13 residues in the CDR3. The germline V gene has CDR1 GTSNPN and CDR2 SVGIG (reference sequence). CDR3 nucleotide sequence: TGTGCCTGGAGTGTAGGGGAAAACACTGAAGCTTTCTTT. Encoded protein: CAWSVGENTEAFF. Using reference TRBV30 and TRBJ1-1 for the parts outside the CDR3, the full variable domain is SQTIHQWPATLVQPVGSPLSLECTVEGTSNPNLYWYRQAAGRGLQLLFYSVGIGQISSEVPQNLSASRPQDRQFILSSKKLLLSDSGFYLCAWSVGENTEAFFGQGTRLTVV.

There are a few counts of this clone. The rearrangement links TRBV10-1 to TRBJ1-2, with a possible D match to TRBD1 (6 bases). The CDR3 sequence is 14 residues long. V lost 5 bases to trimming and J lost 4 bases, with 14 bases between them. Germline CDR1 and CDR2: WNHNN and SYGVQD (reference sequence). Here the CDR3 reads CASSPGSGAYGYTF. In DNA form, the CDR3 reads TGCGCCAGCAGTCCAGGGTCAGGGGCCTATGGCTACACCTTC.

This CDR3 reads CASGDRGLDEQFF. CDR3 DNA sequence: TGTGCCAGCGGGGACAGGGGCTTGGATGAGCAGTTCTTC. The chain couples TRBV27 to TRBJ2-1; 10 positions match TRBD1. V shed 8 bases, J shed 8 bases, and the junction held 6 bases outside the gene matches. Germline loops: CDR1 MNHEY, CDR2 SMNVEV (reference sequence). The CDR3 runs to 13 residues.

This CDR3 is CAWSDIRRHYEQYF. The DNA of the CDR3 is TGTGCCTGGAGTGACATCAGGCGCCACTACGAGCAGTACTTC. V gene TRBV30 combines with J gene TRBJ2-7, with D uncertain. Trimming took 1 base from V and 3 from J, leaving 13 bases between them. The germline V gene has CDR1 GTSNPN and CDR2 SVGIG (reference sequence). This CDR3 has 14 amino acids.

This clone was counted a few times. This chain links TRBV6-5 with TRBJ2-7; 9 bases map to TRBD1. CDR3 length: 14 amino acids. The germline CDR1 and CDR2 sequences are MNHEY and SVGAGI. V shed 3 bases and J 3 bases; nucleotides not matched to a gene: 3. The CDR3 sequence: CASSYGQGYYEQYF. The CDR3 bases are TGTGCCAGCAGTTATGGACAGGGGTACTACGAGCAGTACTTC.

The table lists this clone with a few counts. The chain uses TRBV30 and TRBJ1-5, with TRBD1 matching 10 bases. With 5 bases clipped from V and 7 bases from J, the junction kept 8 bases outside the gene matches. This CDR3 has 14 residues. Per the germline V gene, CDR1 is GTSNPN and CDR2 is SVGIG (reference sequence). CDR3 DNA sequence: TGTGCCTGGGCCCGACAGGGGGCCGGGCAGCCCCAGCATTTT. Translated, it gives CAWARQGAGQPQHF.

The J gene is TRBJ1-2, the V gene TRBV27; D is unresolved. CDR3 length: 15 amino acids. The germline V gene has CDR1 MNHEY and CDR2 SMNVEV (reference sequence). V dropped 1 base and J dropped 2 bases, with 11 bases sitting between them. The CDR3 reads CASSLLGGQNYGYTF. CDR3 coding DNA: TGTGCCAGCAGTTTATTGGGTGGGCAGAACTATGGCTACACCTTC.

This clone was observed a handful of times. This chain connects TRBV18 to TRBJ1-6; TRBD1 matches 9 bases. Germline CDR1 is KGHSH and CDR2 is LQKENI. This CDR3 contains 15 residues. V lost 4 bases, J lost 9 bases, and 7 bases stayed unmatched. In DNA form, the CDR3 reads TGTGCCAGCTCACTTTGGGACAGGGAGAGTTCACCCCTCCACTTT. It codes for CASSLWDRESSPLHF.

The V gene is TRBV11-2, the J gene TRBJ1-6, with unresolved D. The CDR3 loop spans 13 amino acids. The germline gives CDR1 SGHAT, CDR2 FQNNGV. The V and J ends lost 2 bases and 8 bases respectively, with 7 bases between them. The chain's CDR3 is CASSLSRDSPLHF. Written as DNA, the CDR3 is TGTGCCAGCAGCTTATCGAGGGATTCACCCCTCCACTTT.

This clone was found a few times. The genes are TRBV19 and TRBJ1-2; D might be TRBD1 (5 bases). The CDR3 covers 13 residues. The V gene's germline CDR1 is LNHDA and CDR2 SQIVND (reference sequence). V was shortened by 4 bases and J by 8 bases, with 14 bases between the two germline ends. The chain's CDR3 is CASSTRDSVGYTF. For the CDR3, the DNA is TGTGCCAGTAGTACCCGGGACTCCGTCGGCTACACCTTC.

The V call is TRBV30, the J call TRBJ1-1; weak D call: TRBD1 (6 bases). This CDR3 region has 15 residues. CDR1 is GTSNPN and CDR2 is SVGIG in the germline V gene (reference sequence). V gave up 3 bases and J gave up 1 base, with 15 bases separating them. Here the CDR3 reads CAWSGQKGSNTEAFF. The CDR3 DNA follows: TGTGCCTGGAGCGGACAGAAAGGATCGAACACTGAAGCTTTCTTT.

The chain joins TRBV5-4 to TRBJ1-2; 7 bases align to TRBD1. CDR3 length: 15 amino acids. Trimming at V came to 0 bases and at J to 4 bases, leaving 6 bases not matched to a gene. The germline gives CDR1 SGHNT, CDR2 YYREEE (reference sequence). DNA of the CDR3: TGTGCCAGCAGCTTGGGACAGGGATCCTTCTATGGCTACACCTTC. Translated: CASSLGQGSFYGYTF.

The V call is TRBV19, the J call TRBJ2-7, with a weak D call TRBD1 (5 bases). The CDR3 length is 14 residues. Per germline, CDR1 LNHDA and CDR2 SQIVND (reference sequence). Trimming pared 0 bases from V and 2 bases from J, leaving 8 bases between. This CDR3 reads CASSIEDTAYEQYF. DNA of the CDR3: TGTGCCAGTAGTATAGAGGACACCGCCTACGAGCAGTACTTC.

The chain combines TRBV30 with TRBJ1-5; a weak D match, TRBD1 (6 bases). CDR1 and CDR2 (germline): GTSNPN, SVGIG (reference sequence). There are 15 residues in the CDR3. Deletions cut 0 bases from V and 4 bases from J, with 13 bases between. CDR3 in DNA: TGTGCCTGGAGTGTAGGGGGAACTGGAAATCAGCCCCAGCATTTT. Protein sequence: CAWSVGGTGNQPQHF.

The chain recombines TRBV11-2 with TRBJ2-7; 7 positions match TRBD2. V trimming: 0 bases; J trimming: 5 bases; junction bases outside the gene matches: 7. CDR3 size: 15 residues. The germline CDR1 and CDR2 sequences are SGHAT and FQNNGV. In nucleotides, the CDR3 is TGTGCCAGCAGCTTAGAGGGAGGGCGCGTGGACGAGCAGTACTTC. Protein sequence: CASSLEGGRVDEQYF.

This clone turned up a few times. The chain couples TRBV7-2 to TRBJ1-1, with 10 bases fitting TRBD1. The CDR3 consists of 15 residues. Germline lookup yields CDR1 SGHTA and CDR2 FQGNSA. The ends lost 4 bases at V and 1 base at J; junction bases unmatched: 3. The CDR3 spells CASSYGQGGNTEAFF. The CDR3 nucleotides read TGTGCCAGCAGCTACGGACAGGGGGGGAACACTGAAGCTTTCTTT.

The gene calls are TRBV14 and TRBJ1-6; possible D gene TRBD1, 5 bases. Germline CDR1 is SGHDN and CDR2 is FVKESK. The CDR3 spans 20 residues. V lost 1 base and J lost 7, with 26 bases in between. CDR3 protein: CASSQAKGGAGTLPNSPLHF. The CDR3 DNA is TGTGCCAGCAGCCAAGCCAAGGGCGGGGCGGGGACCCTTCCCAATTCACCCCTCCACTTT.

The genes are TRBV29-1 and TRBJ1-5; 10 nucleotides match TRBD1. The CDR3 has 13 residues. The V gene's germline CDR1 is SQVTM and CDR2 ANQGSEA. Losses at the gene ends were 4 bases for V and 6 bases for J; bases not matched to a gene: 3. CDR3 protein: CSVGQGAFQPQHF. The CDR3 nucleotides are TGCAGCGTTGGACAGGGGGCATTTCAGCCCCAGCATTTT.

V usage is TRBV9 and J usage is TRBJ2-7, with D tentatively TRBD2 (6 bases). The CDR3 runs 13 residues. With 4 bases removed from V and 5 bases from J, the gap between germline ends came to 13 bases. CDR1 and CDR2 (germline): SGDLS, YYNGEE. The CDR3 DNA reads TGTGCCAGCAGCCCCAGTTGGGGGGACGAGCAGTACTTC. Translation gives CASSPSWGDEQYF. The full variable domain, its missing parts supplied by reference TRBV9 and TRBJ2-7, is DSGVTQTPKHLITATGQRVTLRCSPRSGDLSVYWYQQSLDQGLQFLIQYYNGEERAKGNILERFSAQQFPDLHSELNLSSLELGDSALYFCASSPSWGDEQYFGPGTRLTVT.

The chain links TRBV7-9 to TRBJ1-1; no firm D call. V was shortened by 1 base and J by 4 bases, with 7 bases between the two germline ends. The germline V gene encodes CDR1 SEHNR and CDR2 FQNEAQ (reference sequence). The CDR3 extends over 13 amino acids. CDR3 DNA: TGTGCCAGCAGCTTAGGCGTCCGCACTGAAGCTTTCTTT. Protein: CASSLGVRTEAFF.

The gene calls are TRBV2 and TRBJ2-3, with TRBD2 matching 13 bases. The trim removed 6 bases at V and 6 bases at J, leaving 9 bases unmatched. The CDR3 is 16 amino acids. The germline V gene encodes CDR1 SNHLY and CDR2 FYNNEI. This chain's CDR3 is CASRLAGGSLGDTQYF. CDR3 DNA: TGTGCCAGCAGACTAGCGGGGGGGTCGCTTGGGGATACGCAGTATTTT.

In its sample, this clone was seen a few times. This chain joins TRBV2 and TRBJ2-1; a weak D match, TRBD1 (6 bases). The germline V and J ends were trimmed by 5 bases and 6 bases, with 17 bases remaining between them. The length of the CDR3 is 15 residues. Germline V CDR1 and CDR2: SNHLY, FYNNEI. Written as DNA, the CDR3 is TGTGCCAGCAGTCTACAGGGTAGCGTAGGCAATGAGCAGTTCTTC. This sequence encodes CASSLQGSVGNEQFF. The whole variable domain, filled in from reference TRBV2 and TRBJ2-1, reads EPEVTQTPSHQVTQMGQEVILRCVPISNHLYFYWYRQILGQKVEFLVSFYNNEISEKSEIFDDQFSVERPDGSNFTLKIRSTKLEDSAMYFCASSLQGSVGNEQFFGPGTRLTVL.

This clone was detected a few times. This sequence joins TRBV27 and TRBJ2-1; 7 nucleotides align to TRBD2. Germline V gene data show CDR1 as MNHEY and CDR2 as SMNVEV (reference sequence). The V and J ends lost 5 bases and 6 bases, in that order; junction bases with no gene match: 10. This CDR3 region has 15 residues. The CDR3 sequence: CASSTRTRAVNEQFF. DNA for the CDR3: TGTGCCAGCAGTACCCGGACTAGGGCGGTCAATGAGCAGTTCTTC.

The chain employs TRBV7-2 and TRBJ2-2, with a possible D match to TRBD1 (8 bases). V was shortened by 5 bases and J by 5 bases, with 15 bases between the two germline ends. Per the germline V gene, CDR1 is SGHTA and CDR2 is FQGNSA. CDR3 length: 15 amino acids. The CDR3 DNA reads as TGTGCCAGCAGCCGCGACAGGGGAGGGACCGGGGAGCTGTTTTTT. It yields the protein CASSRDRGGTGELFF.